The clone carrying this T cell receptor beta chain was counted a single time. The source of the sample is a study of blood T cells in healthy people across ages. Healthy Russian Caucasian donors spanned ages about 6 to 90 years. A second PCR, run for about 7 to 12 cycles, used a sample-barcoded 5' primer plus a J-beta primer mix. A single record per CDR3 protein comes from TCRdb applying MiXCR to the 5' RACE reads. The profile shows approximately 800,000 distinct CDR3 sequences, just over 55% of them singletons. CDR3 length: 10 residues. Looked up from germline, CDR1 is DFQATT and CDR2 is SNEGSKA (reference sequence). V lost 4 bases and J 2 bases, leaving 2 bases between the germline ends.

The material sequenced was blood. The chain uses TRBV20-1 and TRBJ2-5; no firm D call. This TCR derives from a man between 35 and 55 years old in good health. The CDR3 loop is CSAKQETQYF. In DNA, the CDR3 is TGCAGTGCTAAACAAGAGACCCAGTACTTC.